These 25 T cell receptor beta chains were all obtained from the same sample, sequenced in a study of graft-versus-host responses after intestinal transplantation. The protocol was immunoSEQ multiplex PCR, while the TCRdb copy is restricted to in-frame clones and leaves out a portion. Altogether roughly 120,000 clones are present, 85% to 95% being singletons, with the ten largest covering 3.3%. Their antigen targets remain unknown. The sequenced sample was unstimulated CD8+ T cells sorted from spleen or lymph node cells, obtained before intestinal transplant. The receptors were sampled from a human donor who received an intestinal transplant.

This sequence joins TRBV5-1 and TRBJ2-5; 7 bases are a match to TRBD2. The last part of the DNA fits TRBJ2-7 better; the J call may be wrong. In germline, CDR1 is SGHRS, CDR2 YFSETQ. The CDR3 covers 13 residues. CDR3 sequence: CASSLTSAHEQYF. As DNA, the CDR3 is TGCGCCAGCAGCTTGACTAGCGCGCACGAGCAGTACTTC.

The chain uses TRBV29-1 and TRBJ2-3; 8 nucleotides align to TRBD1. This CDR3 is built from 14 residues. V was clipped by 3 bases and J by 4 bases; unmatched bases: 6. Germline V lookup: CDR1 SQVTM, CDR2 ANQGSEA. The CDR3 nucleotides are TGCAGCGTTGAGTTGACAGGGGTGGCAGATACGCAGTATTTT. It encodes CSVELTGVADTQYF.

The V gene is TRBV9, the J gene TRBJ1-1; TRBD1 aligns across 7 bases. This CDR3 is built from 14 residues. The V gene end was trimmed by 4 bases and the J gene end by 4 bases; junction bases not matched to a gene: 7. Germline V gives CDR1 SGDLS, CDR2 YYNGEE. The CDR3 region is CASSLQGGSTEAFF. The CDR3 region has the DNA TGTGCCAGCAGCCTCCAGGGGGGCTCCACTGAAGCTTTCTTT.

The chain combines TRBV28 with TRBJ1-5, with D perhaps TRBD1 (5 bases). This CDR3 is built from 11 residues. V was trimmed by 11 bases and J by 5 bases, leaving 10 bases between them. The germline gives CDR1 MDHEN, CDR2 SYDVKM. DNA for the CDR3: TGTGCCGGGGGTCGGGATCAGCCCCAGCATTTT. Its protein product is CAGGRDQPQHF.

This chain connects TRBV19 to TRBJ2-7; D not resolved. Trimming took 3 bases from V and 3 from J, leaving 6 bases between them. The CDR3 is 12 residues long. Germline V gene data show CDR1 as LNHDA and CDR2 as SQIVND (reference sequence). CDR3 nucleotides: TGTGCCAGTAGTATGGATGGCTACGAGCAGTACTTC. Translating it yields CASSMDGYEQYF.

As to this clone: Other DNA variants within this sample encode the same CDR3. The chain carries TRBV4-3 and TRBJ2-5, with D possibly matching TRBD1 (6 bases). Germline V CDR1 and CDR2: LGHNA, YSLEER. V lost 3 bases and J 3 bases, leaving 14 bases between the germline ends. The CDR3 is 15 amino acids. The CDR3 sequence is CASSQDDRKEETQYF. The CDR3, as DNA: TGCGCCAGCAGCCAGGATGACAGGAAAGAAGAGACCCAGTACTTC.

The J gene is TRBJ2-7, the V gene TRBV4-3; 7 nucleotides align to TRBD2. Germline loops: CDR1 LGHNA, CDR2 YSLEER. CDR3 length: 16 residues. V was pared by 0 bases and J by 2 bases, with 7 bases of the junction left unmatched. CDR3 sequence (DNA): TGCGCCAGCAGCCAAGATGGGCCTAGCGGCACCTACGAGCAGTACTTC. Protein product: CASSQDGPSGTYEQYF.

The chain recombines TRBV7-9 with TRBJ2-7; maybe TRBD1 (6 bases). CDR3 length: 14 residues. V lost 1 base and J 3 bases, leaving 10 bases between the germline ends. Germline lookup yields CDR1 SEHNR and CDR2 FQNEAQ (reference sequence). The CDR3 loop reads CASSLGDNFYEQYF. CDR3 bases: TGTGCCAGCAGCTTAGGGGACAACTTCTACGAGCAGTACTTC.

Here the CDR3 reads CAWSGGGSDTQYF. The CDR3 coding sequence is TGTGCCTGGAGTGGGGGGGGTTCAGATACGCAGTATTTT. The V gene is TRBV30, the J gene TRBJ2-3; TRBD2 matches 7 bases. The CDR3 loop spans 13 amino acids. Germline CDR1 and CDR2: GTSNPN and SVGIG (reference sequence). V was pared by 1 base and J by 4 bases, with 2 bases of the junction left unmatched.

This rearrangement joins TRBV27 to TRBJ2-7, with D maybe TRBD2 (6 bases). V lost 2 bases and J lost 2, with 13 bases in between. The germline CDR1 and CDR2 sequences are MNHEY and SMNVEV (reference sequence). The CDR3 consists of 15 residues. CDR3 protein: CASSLKVADTYEQYF. CDR3 DNA: TGTGCCAGCAGTTTAAAAGTAGCGGATACCTACGAGCAGTACTTC.

Details on this clone: Its ends do not fully match the called genes, so a read error is possible. V gene TRBV7-7 combines with J gene TRBJ2-7; TRBD2 is a possible D gene (7 bases). Germline V gene data show CDR1 as SSHAT and CDR2 as FNYEAQ (reference sequence). The CDR3 has 15 residues. For the CDR3, the DNA is TGTGCTAGCAGCTTAGGACGGGGGGCCGCCTACGAGCAGTACTTC. It codes for CASSLGRGAAYEQYF.

A few counts support this clone. The DNA for the CDR3 is TGTGCCAGCAGCCCGGGACACTTGAACACTGAAGCTTTCTTT. Translated: CASSPGHLNTEAFF. V usage is TRBV28 and J usage is TRBJ1-1, with D tentatively TRBD1 (6 bases). The CDR3 is 14 amino acids. Trimming took 6 bases from V and 0 from J, leaving 11 bases between them. Per germline, CDR1 MDHEN and CDR2 SYDVKM.

This clone was counted a single time. This chain connects TRBV6-5 to TRBJ2-5, with 7 bases matching TRBD1. V lost 7 bases to trimming and J lost 3 bases; unmatched junction nucleotides: 11. CDR1 and CDR2 (germline): MNHEY, SVGAGI. This CDR3 comprises 15 residues. CDR3 nucleotide sequence: TGTGCCAGCACCTTGACAGGGCGAAAAAAAGAGACCCAGTACTTC. Amino acid sequence: CASTLTGRKKETQYF.

The chain uses TRBV4-3 and TRBJ2-7; 9 positions agree with TRBD1. Germline-derived CDR1 and CDR2 are LGHNA and YSLEER. The V gene end was trimmed by 0 bases and the J gene end by 3 bases; junction bases not matched to a gene: 3. The CDR3 runs 15 residues. CDR3 sequence reads: CASSQDGQGFYEQYF. CDR3 nucleotides: TGCGCCAGCAGCCAAGACGGACAGGGGTTCTACGAGCAGTACTTC.

The chain recombines TRBV19 with TRBJ2-1; 9 nucleotides line up with TRBD2. Germline V CDR1 and CDR2: LNHDA, SQIVND (reference sequence). The CDR3 length is 17 residues. V gave up 0 bases and J gave up 4 bases; unmatched junction bases: 7. CDR3 sequence (DNA): TGTGCCAGTAGTATAGATTGGGGCGGGAGGGATTACAATGAGCAGTTCTTC. Its translation: CASSIDWGGRDYNEQFF.

This sequence joins TRBV6-1 and TRBJ1-4, with D tentatively TRBD1 (5 bases). CDR3 size: 16 residues. With 2 bases removed from V and 7 bases from J, the gap between germline ends came to 17 bases. Germline assignment: CDR1 MNHNS and CDR2 SASEGT. CDR3 nucleotides: TGTGCCAGCAGTGAAAGGGGACTTGAAGGAGGTGAAAAACTGTTTTTT. As protein: CASSERGLEGGEKLFF.

For the CDR3, the DNA is TGCGCCAGCAGCCAAGATGCCGTAGAGCAGTTCTTC. It translates to CASSQDAVEQFF. This chain joins TRBV4-3 and TRBJ2-1; D gene uncertain. The V and J ends lost 0 bases and 10 bases respectively, with 7 bases between them. Germline loops: CDR1 LGHNA, CDR2 YSLEER. The CDR3 covers 12 residues.

J is TRBJ2-7 and V is TRBV6-1, with D hard to call. V gave up 2 bases and J gave up 3 bases, with 14 bases separating them. This CDR3 has 15 residues. Germline V CDR1 and CDR2: MNHNS, SASEGT. The CDR3 here is CASSEWKDLGYEQYF. The CDR3 nucleotides are TGTGCCAGCAGTGAATGGAAGGATTTGGGCTACGAGCAGTACTTC.

The V and J genes are TRBV6-1 and TRBJ2-7; 11 positions agree with TRBD2. The junction had 5 bases not matched to a gene; V was cut back by 7 bases and J by 3 bases. The CDR3 is 14 residues long. Germline assignment: CDR1 MNHNS and CDR2 SASEGT. The CDR3 coding sequence is TGTGCCAGCATCAGACTAGCGGGATACTACGAGCAGTACTTC. Protein: CASIRLAGYYEQYF.

The rearrangement joins TRBV5-4 to TRBJ2-2; 8 nucleotides match TRBD2. Germline assignment: CDR1 SGHNT and CDR2 YYREEE (reference sequence). The J segment lost 5 bases and the V segment lost 4 bases, leaving 7 bases of the junction unmatched. The CDR3 contains 15 residues. The CDR3 sequence is CASSGSGSGTGELFF. CDR3 nucleotide sequence: TGTGCCAGCAGCGGAAGCGGGAGTGGGACCGGGGAGCTGTTTTTT.

The chain joins TRBV9 to TRBJ2-1; 7 nucleotides align to TRBD2. V lost 3 bases, J lost 3 bases, and 12 bases stayed unmatched. The CDR3 spans 17 residues. Germline V gene sequence: CDR1 SGDLS, CDR2 YYNGEE. CDR3 residues: CASSADPGRVDYNEQFF. The DNA of the CDR3 is TGTGCCAGCAGCGCGGACCCGGGGAGGGTGGACTACAATGAGCAGTTCTTC.

The chain is built from TRBV6-5 and TRBJ2-3; TRBD1 matches at 9 bases. Germline CDR1 is MNHEY and CDR2 is SVGAGI. V lost 8 bases, J lost 5 bases, and 11 bases stayed unmatched. The CDR3 consists of 15 residues. CDR3 coding DNA: TGTGCCAGCGGCCCACAGGGGGCTATGGGAGATACGCAGTATTTT. Translation: CASGPQGAMGDTQYF.

This chain uses TRBV11-2 with TRBJ2-7; D ambiguous. Germline CDR1 and CDR2: SGHAT and FQNNGV. This CDR3 has 14 residues. V was shortened by 2 bases and J by 2 bases, with 10 bases between the two germline ends. The CDR3 is CASSLSTGTYEQYF. The CDR3 nucleotides are TGTGCCAGCAGCTTATCAACCGGTACCTACGAGCAGTACTTC.

The J gene is TRBJ2-1, the V gene TRBV29-1, with no clear D. Per germline, CDR1 SQVTM and CDR2 ANQGSEA. This CDR3 region has 13 residues. V was shortened by 8 bases and J by 7 bases, with 18 bases between the two germline ends. The CDR3 region is CSLAYGFGNEQFF. CDR3 DNA sequence: TGCAGCCTGGCATACGGGTTTGGGAATGAGCAGTTCTTC.

The V call is TRBV14, the J call TRBJ2-7; the D is unclear. There are 16 residues in the CDR3. CDR1 is SGHDN, CDR2 FVKESK, per germline. V dropped 1 base and J dropped 2 bases, with 15 bases sitting between them. DNA for the CDR3: TGTGCCAGCAGCCAAGTTGGTCTCTCGATTCCCTACGAGCAGTACTTC. It is translated as CASSQVGLSIPYEQYF.